What follows are 26 T cell receptor beta chains derived from one specimen sequenced in a study of T cells in Graves' hyperthyroidism and ophthalmopathy. Researchers amplified the TCR beta CDR3 regions from RNA transcripts. First-round RT-PCR targeting the TCR CDR3 was performed with the HTBI primer set. In TCRdb, the multiplex PCR reads were re-called with MiXCR into one record per CDR3 protein. In the table there are 550,000 to 800,000 distinct CDR3 sequences, roughly 17% of which are singletons. Source material: blood. Source of these receptors: a man in his fifties with Graves' hyperthyroidism.

The sample holds a few counts of this clonotype. This rearrangement joins TRBV20-1 to TRBJ2-7, with D possibly being TRBD2 (5 bases). This CDR3 has 14 amino acids. Germline CDR1 reads DFQATT; CDR2 reads SNEGSKA (reference sequence). V lost 0 bases, J lost 5 bases, and 14 bases lay in between. CDR3 region: CSARDERVYNEQYF. CDR3 bases: TGCAGTGCTAGAGATGAGAGGGTATATAACGAGCAGTACTTC.

The rearrangement uses TRBV6-2 or TRBV6-3 and TRBJ1-1; D call uncertain. Trimming stripped 6 bases from V and 5 bases from J, with 16 bases between. This CDR3 contains 14 residues. Per germline, CDR1 MNHEY and CDR2 SVGEGT. The CDR3 region has the DNA TGTGCCAGCAGGCAAGGACGGCCGCAGACTGAAGCTTTCTTT. This gives the protein CASRQGRPQTEAFF.

This clonotype was found a few times. The rearrangement joins TRBV4-3 to TRBJ1-1, with a possible D match to TRBD1 (5 bases). The CDR3 consists of 14 residues. Germline V CDR1 and CDR2: LGHNA, YSLEER. Trimming cost V 4 bases and J 1 base, with 10 bases left between them. This chain's CDR3 is CASSRHTGNTEAFF. In DNA, the CDR3 is TGCGCCAGCAGCCGCCACACAGGGAACACTGAAGCTTTCTTT.

At least ten counts were recorded for this clonotype. This sequence joins TRBV2 and TRBJ1-4; D not resolved. The germline V gene encodes CDR1 SNHLY and CDR2 FYNNEI. V lost 4 bases to trimming and J lost 0 bases, with 9 bases between them. The CDR3 length is 15 residues. The CDR3 region has the DNA TGTGCCAGCAGTGGGGAGTTGGCAACTAATGAAAAACTGTTTTTT. Translated: CASSGELATNEKLFF.

This clonotype showed up many times. The chain joins TRBV24-1 to TRBJ1-5; 9 bases are shared with TRBD1. CDR3 length: 14 amino acids. J lost 4 bases, V lost 6 bases, and 3 bases had no gene match. The V gene's germline CDR1 is KGHDR and CDR2 SFDVKD. DNA for the CDR3: TGTGCCACCAGTAACAGGGGGCCGAATCAGCCCCAGCATTTT. Protein product: CATSNRGPNQPQHF.

This clonotype was found a few times. The chain employs TRBV30 and TRBJ2-7; D is possibly TRBD1 (6 bases). Between the trimmed V and J ends, which lost 4 bases and 7 bases, there was a span of 20 bases. CDR3 length: 14 residues. Germline CDR1 reads GTSNPN; CDR2 reads SVGIG (reference sequence). CDR3 DNA: TGTGCCTGGACCTCGGGCAGGGGAACAAGGGAGCAGTACTTC. This codes for CAWTSGRGTREQYF.

This clonotype was recorded a few times. The V call is TRBV7-3, the J call TRBJ2-5, with 12 bases that match TRBD2. Unmatched junction bases numbered 6, after V lost 5 bases and J lost 5 bases. The CDR3 runs 15 residues. CDR1 and CDR2 from the germline V gene are SGHTA and FQGTGA. CDR3 sequence: CASSRTSGTLETQYF. CDR3 in DNA: TGTGCCAGCAGCCGGACTAGCGGGACTTTGGAGACCCAGTACTTC. Based on the CDR3 plus reference TRBV7-3 and TRBJ2-5, the full variable domain is GAGVSQTPSNKVTEKGKYVELRCDPISGHTALYWYRQSLGQGPEFLIYFQGTGAADDSGLPNDRFFAVRPEGSVSTLKIQRTERGDSAVYLCASSRTSGTLETQYFGPGTRLLVL.

The chain carries TRBV19 and TRBJ2-7, with TRBD1 identical over 8 bases. Germline CDR1 reads LNHDA; CDR2 reads SQIVND (reference sequence). V trimming: 6 bases; J trimming: 3 bases; junction bases outside the gene matches: 10. The CDR3 is made up of 15 amino acids. CDR3 coding DNA: TGTGCCAGTAGGGTGAGGGGACAGGTGATCTACGAGCAGTACTTC. This gives the protein CASRVRGQVIYEQYF.

In this sample, this clonotype turned up many times. This rearrangement joins TRBV2 to TRBJ2-3; no definite D call. Per germline, CDR1 SNHLY and CDR2 FYNNEI. Trimming left V 0 bases short and J 3 bases short, with 13 bases between. The length of the CDR3 is 16 residues. CDR3 nucleotide sequence: TGTGCCAGCAGTGAAGCATGGAACTCCCGGACAGATACGCAGTATTTT. This gives the protein CASSEAWNSRTDTQYF.

This clonotype was seen a handful of times. V and J are TRBV4-3 and TRBJ2-1; D perhaps matches TRBD2 (6 bases). Trimming removed 0 bases from V and 0 bases from J, with 12 bases in between. The CDR3 is 17 residues long. Germline lookup yields CDR1 LGHNA and CDR2 YSLEER. This chain's CDR3 is CASSQDWSGHSYNEQFF. CDR3 DNA: TGCGCCAGCAGCCAAGATTGGAGCGGGCACTCCTACAATGAGCAGTTCTTC.

This clonotype was picked up a small number of times. The chain links TRBV19 to TRBJ1-1; D is uncertain. V lost 7 bases to trimming and J lost 4 bases, with 22 bases between them. Germline CDR1 LNHDA, CDR2 SQIVND (reference sequence). This CDR3 is built from 16 residues. CDR3 residues: CASTPREGEGTTEAFF. Written as DNA, the CDR3 is TGTGCCAGTACCCCTCGGGAGGGAGAGGGAACCACTGAAGCTTTCTTT. The variable domain in full, with the rest retrieved from reference TRBV19 and TRBJ1-1, is DGGITQSPKYLFRKEGQNVTLSCEQNLNHDAMYWYRQDPGQGLRLIYYSQIVNDFQKGDIAEGYSVSREKKESFPLTVTSAQKNPTAFYLCASTPREGEGTTEAFFGQGTRLTVV.

Details on this clonotype: A read error may explain this, as a much larger clone is one base away. The rearrangement links TRBV11-2 to TRBJ2-1, with TRBD1 identical over 7 bases. The CDR3 runs to 15 residues. CDR1 and CDR2 from the germline V gene are SGHAT and FQNNGV. The CDR3 region has the DNA TGTGCCAACAGCTCGACAGGGCTAACCTACAATGGGCAGTTCTTC. As protein: CANSSTGLTYNGQFF.

On this clonotype itself: One end of the junction fails to match germline, which may point to a read error. The rearrangement joins TRBV5-1 to TRBJ2-3, with 7 bases aligning to TRBD1. Germline V lookup: CDR1 SGHRS, CDR2 YFSETQ. The CDR3 totals 15 residues. CDR3 protein: CASSPGTASTETQYF. The CDR3 bases are TGCGCCAGCAGCCCAGGGACAGCTAGCACAGAAACGCAGTATTTT.

This clonotype has at least ten counts. This CDR3 is CASSFRPYGEGVSPLHF. Written as DNA, the CDR3 is TGTGCCAGCAGTTTCCGTCCCTACGGAGAGGGCGTTTCACCCCTCCACTTT. The chain couples TRBV27 to TRBJ1-6; D remains unclear. Trimming left V 3 bases short and J 9 bases short, with 21 bases between. The CDR3 runs to 17 residues. From germline, CDR1 is MNHEY and CDR2 SMNVEV (reference sequence).

This clonotype was counted a few times. The rearrangement uses TRBV3-1 and TRBJ2-1; 7 nucleotides line up with TRBD1. CDR3 size: 16 residues. From germline, CDR1 is LGHDT and CDR2 YNNKEL (reference sequence). With 4 bases clipped from V and 3 bases from J, the junction kept 9 bases outside the gene matches. The chain's CDR3 is CASSPTDRVDYNEQFF. The CDR3, as DNA: TGTGCCAGCAGCCCTACAGACAGGGTCGACTACAATGAGCAGTTCTTC.

Ten or more counts support this clonotype. V gene TRBV9 combines with J gene TRBJ2-1; 8 bases agree with TRBD1. V shed 7 bases, J shed 0 bases, and the junction held 6 bases outside the gene matches. Germline assignment: CDR1 SGDLS and CDR2 YYNGEE. CDR3 length: 15 amino acids. The CDR3 loop is CASSTGASSYNEQFF. CDR3 nucleotide sequence: TGTGCCAGCTCGACAGGGGCCAGCTCCTACAATGAGCAGTTCTTC.

The table lists this clonotype with a few counts. The rearrangement links TRBV5-1 to TRBJ2-3; D may be TRBD2 (5 bases). The CDR3 is 15 residues long. Looked up from germline, CDR1 is SGHRS and CDR2 is YFSETQ. V was pared by 4 bases and J by 0 bases, with 12 bases between. CDR3 region: CASSTIARSTDTQYF. The CDR3 DNA reads as TGCGCCAGCAGCACCATAGCGAGAAGCACAGATACGCAGTATTTT.

This clonotype has a handful of counts. The chain uses TRBV6-1 and TRBJ2-1, with D possibly being TRBD2 (5 bases). Germline CDR1 is MNHNS and CDR2 is SASEGT. The CDR3 spans 12 residues. With 2 bases removed from V and 9 bases from J, the gap between germline ends came to 8 bases. DNA of the CDR3: TGTGCCAGCAGTGAACTAGCAGGTGAGCAGTTCTTC. Protein sequence: CASSELAGEQFF.

This clonotype has a handful of counts. The chain joins TRBV7-2 to TRBJ1-1; tentative D call: TRBD1 (5 bases). CDR1 and CDR2 from the germline V gene are SGHTA and FQGNSA. Trimming took off 4 bases at V and 9 bases at J, with 21 bases between the two ends. The CDR3 is made up of 15 amino acids. CDR3 residues: CASSSWDYSSPQAFF. In DNA, the CDR3 is TGTGCCAGCAGCTCCTGGGACTATTCTTCCCCTCAAGCTTTCTTT.

This clonotype was detected many times. Here the CDR3 reads CASSDGKGIYEQYF. The CDR3 nucleotides are TGTGCCAGCAGTGACGGGAAAGGGATCTACGAGCAGTACTTC. The chain links TRBV25-1 to TRBJ2-7, with a tentative D call TRBD2 (5 bases). This CDR3 spans 14 amino acids. Germline V gene sequence: CDR1 MGHDK, CDR2 SYGVNS. Trimming pared 3 bases from V and 3 bases from J, leaving 12 bases between.

In this sample, this clonotype turned up many times. The chain links TRBV30 to TRBJ2-7; D remains unclear. Trimming removed 0 bases at V and 5 bases at J, with 11 bases between. Germline CDR1 and CDR2: GTSNPN and SVGIG (reference sequence). This CDR3 comprises 13 residues. The CDR3 is CAWSVLGLHEQYF. CDR3 coding DNA: TGTGCCTGGAGTGTACTTGGTCTACACGAGCAGTACTTC.

This clonotype was counted only a few times. V and J are TRBV19 and TRBJ2-7, with D hard to call. The CDR3 runs 12 residues. The germline V gene encodes CDR1 LNHDA and CDR2 SQIVND (reference sequence). V lost 5 bases, J lost 4 bases, and 9 bases lay in between. CDR3 nucleotides: TGTGCCAGTAGTCCTAACACTTACGAGCAGTACTTC. This gives the protein CASSPNTYEQYF.

This clonotype was detected many times. J is TRBJ2-1 and V is TRBV7-9; possibly TRBD2 for D (5 bases). Trimming left V 5 bases short and J 8 bases short, with 16 bases between. Germline assignment: CDR1 SEHNR and CDR2 FQNEAQ (reference sequence). This CDR3 spans 14 amino acids. The CDR3 sequence is CASSTLASSDEQFF. Written as DNA, the CDR3 is TGTGCCAGCAGCACCCTAGCTAGTTCAGATGAGCAGTTCTTC.

This clonotype was counted between two and nine times. V gene TRBV10-3 combines with J gene TRBJ1-3; no clear D gene. Germline V gives CDR1 ENHRY, CDR2 SYGVKD. CDR3 size: 13 residues. Trimming stripped 7 bases from V and 0 bases from J, with 7 bases between. CDR3 sequence: CAIKPYSGNTIYF. The DNA of the CDR3 is TGTGCCATCAAACCCTACTCTGGAAACACCATATATTTT.

The V and J genes are TRBV29-1 and TRBJ2-7, with 9 bases identical to TRBD2. Germline loops: CDR1 SQVTM, CDR2 ANQGSEA. Trimming cost V 5 bases and J 5 bases; bases outside gene matches: 7. The CDR3 runs to 13 residues. CDR3 sequence: CSVLISGRHEQYF. CDR3 sequence (DNA): TGCAGCGTTTTGATTAGCGGGAGACACGAGCAGTACTTC.

As concerns this clonotype: The germline gene is not matched at one end of the junction; a read error may be the cause. V usage is TRBV12-5 and J usage is TRBJ2-7, with 7 bases that match TRBD1. Per the germline V gene, CDR1 is LGHNT and CDR2 is FRNRAP. This CDR3 is built from 16 residues. CDR3 protein: CASGFVQRQGFYEHYF. In DNA, the CDR3 is TGTGCTAGTGGTTTTGTACAAAGACAGGGTTTCTACGAGCATTACTTC.